This T cell receptor (beta chain) was identified during a study of shared clonotypes between healthy human individuals (dated by TCRdb to about 2020). About the study as a whole: A couple of women and three men aged 18 to 49 years were included in the cohort. Between about 0.94 and 8.9 billion PBMCs per donor were obtained by leukapheresis. Per donor, three plates each were used for CD4 naive and CD4 memory, two for CD8 naive, and one for CD8 memory. Different laboratories and diverse techniques were used to prepare libraries and sequence TCR repertoires, to increase sequencing depth and limit assay-specific biases. Blood TCR repertoires of about five healthy adults were deeply sequenced to estimate repertoire size and the extent of clonotype sharing between individuals.

Using the deep immunoSEQ assay, TCR CDR3 regions were amplified from genomic DNA by multiplex PCR. Extracted genomic DNA from each cell subset was spread evenly across all wells of several immunoSEQ 96-well plates, with each plate serving as a replicate. For sorted subsets, each replicate PCR was loaded with 200 to 250 ng genomic DNA, equivalent to approximately 33,000 T cell genomes. Purified libraries were measured with a Qubit 3.0 fluorometer, size-checked on a Bioanalyzer 2100, and measured again with the KAPA Library Quantification kit. Every immunoSEQ 96-well plate was sequenced on a dedicated single-read 150-cycle Illumina NextSeq 550 flow cell. The authors processed their data as follows. The immunoSEQ output contained only junctional sequences without quality scores, so filtering could not match that applied to full-length reads. Sequences were annotated with PyIR, a Python wrapper for IgBLAST v1.9, using IMGT germline references to assign V/J genes and CDR3. Reads were filtered out if the reads had weak V/J assignments (E-value above 1e-6), no CDR3, stop codons, out-of-frame junctions, or ambiguous translated residues. V3J clonotypes were defined by identical inferred V gene, J gene, and CDR3 amino acid sequence. Percentage overlap between repertoires was computed as shared unique clonotypes divided by the size of the smaller repertoire. Richness of each repertoire was evaluated using RTK rarefaction, the Chao1 estimator, and Recon v2.1 estimates of unobserved clonotypes. For all TCRbeta clonotypes obtained by the gDNA method from several donors, generation probabilities were computed with OLGA. Entries here come from immuneACCESS through TCRdb and include only in-frame sequences with V and J called. Some clones fail to appear in such tables; in the studies checked, an unresolved V gene covers under half of the shortfall, and the cause of the remainder is unknown. D and trimming were read from the DNA, whereas the V and J calls and clone size are those reported in that table. Counted in this sample were approximately 400,000 clones; about 96% of them appeared once. Together, the top ten hold more than 0.3% of the sample.

Overall study outcomes, separate from this receptor: Even with the large sequencing depth, rarefaction of the sorted-subset datasets indicated that sequencing was incomplete. Sharing across a few donors was observed for around 5% of naive CD4, under 4% of naive CD8, over 2% of memory CD4, and about 0.38% of memory CD8 clonotypes. Naive subsets generally had larger estimated clonotype richness than memory subsets. Based on pairwise subsampling, the degree of clonotype sharing among donors was expected to be affected by sequencing depth. Compared with non-shared clonotypes, clonotypes shared by all four sorted-subset donors had higher generation probabilities. Because the study included a small number of donors, the genetic and exposure-history diversity represented was limited. Sampling was restricted to blood, and TCR repertoires in tissues likely differ from the TCR repertoires found in blood.

In regard to this clone: Its specific antigen is unknown. No much larger clonotype is one base removed from it; base qualities were not supplied.

The donors were healthy, HIV-negative adults who had no recently reported acute infections or vaccinations. Every donor was a Caucasian adult residing in Nashville, Tennessee, USA. The CD8 memory samples were a combination of magnetically selected CD45RO+ cells and CCR7-negative CD45RA+ effector memory (TemRA) cells. After blood collection by leukapheresis, PBMCs were isolated using Ficoll-Histopaque density gradient centrifugation and then cryopreserved in the vapor phase of liquid nitrogen. Analytical flow cytometry was used to check the purity and quantity of each magnetically sorted T cell population. From each sorted fraction, genomic DNA was isolated and quantified by UV absorbance on a Nanodrop 2000c. Per the germline V gene (reference sequence), SEHNR is the CDR1 and FQNEAQ is the CDR2. Germline trimming amounts to 0 bases on V and 5 bases on J, with 0 as the count of junction bases outside the gene matches. The CDR3 contains 14 residues, cysteine and phenylalanine counted. This entry keeps only the CDR3 DNA: 42 bases, framed from base 1.

Sequenced input: memory CD8+ T cells sorted from blood. The sample's cell subset or site label, decoded: CD45RO+ cells pooled with CCR7-negative TemRA cells. The V and J genes are TRBV7-9 and TRBJ2-2; 7 middle bases align to TRBD2. The origin of this receptor is a man aged 25-45 years in good health. This receptor has the CDR3 CASSLAAGTGELFF. The nucleotide sequence reads TGTGCCAGCAGCTTAGCAGCGGGGACCGGGGAGCTGTTTTTT.